Following are 20 T cell receptor beta chains from one sample sequenced in a study of blood T cell repertoires in COVID-19. The data were produced by immunoSEQ multiplex PCR, yet TCRdb's version contains in-frame clones alone and is incomplete. Of around 250,000 clones detected, 65% to 90% appear once; the ten largest clones hold 5.1%. The sequencing sample was made of peripheral blood. Receptors were obtained from a man in his fifties with active or convalescent COVID-19.

The gene calls are TRBV6-5 and TRBJ2-5; 11 positions agree with TRBD1. This CDR3 region has 14 residues. Trimming cost V 6 bases and J 2 bases; bases outside gene matches: 2. Germline-derived CDR1 and CDR2 are MNHEY and SVGAGI. The DNA for the CDR3 is TGTGCCAGCAGGTGGGACAGGGGGCAAGAGACCCAGTACTTC. As protein: CASRWDRGQETQYF.

The chain joins TRBV28 to TRBJ2-1; 12 nucleotides line up with TRBD2. In germline, CDR1 is MDHEN, CDR2 SYDVKM. This CDR3 spans 16 amino acids. V lost 4 bases, J lost 3 bases, and 4 bases stayed unmatched. The CDR3 nucleotides read TGTGCCAGCAGTTCCCCTAGCGGGGGGGACTACAATGAGCAGTTCTTC. It translates to CASSSPSGGDYNEQFF.

The chain recombines TRBV4-2 with TRBJ2-5; 8 nucleotides agree with TRBD2. The trim removed 4 bases at V and 4 bases at J, leaving 8 bases unmatched. The CDR3 consists of 15 residues. Germline-derived CDR1 and CDR2 are LGHNA and YNFKEQ. CDR3: CASSPLERGRETQYF. In DNA form, the CDR3 reads TGTGCCAGCAGCCCGCTTGAGCGGGGGAGAGAGACCCAGTACTTC.

The chain is built from TRBV5-6 and TRBJ1-2, with D tentatively TRBD1 (5 bases). The germline V and J ends were trimmed by 1 base and 7 bases, with 14 bases remaining between them. The CDR3 runs 14 residues. Germline V gene data show CDR1 as SGHDT and CDR2 as YYEEEE. The CDR3 is CASSLLDSPFGYTF. The DNA for the CDR3 is TGTGCCAGCAGCTTGCTCGACAGCCCGTTTGGCTACACCTTC.

The chain joins TRBV6-5 to TRBJ2-7, with 12 positions matching TRBD1. CDR1 MNHEY and CDR2 SVGAGI come from the germline V gene. V shed 6 bases and J 7 bases; nucleotides not matched to a gene: 10. The CDR3 loop spans 15 amino acids. The CDR3 sequence is CASRVRDRGLGEQYF. The CDR3 bases are TGTGCCAGCAGGGTCAGGGACAGGGGGCTTGGAGAGCAGTACTTC.

V and J are TRBV18 and TRBJ2-2; D possibly corresponds to TRBD2 (5 bases). Germline-derived CDR1 and CDR2 are KGHSH and LQKENI. V lost 0 bases and J lost 1, with 12 bases in between. The CDR3 has 17 residues. CDR3 residues: CASSPPGLAKNTGELFF. The DNA of the CDR3 is TGTGCCAGCTCACCACCTGGGCTAGCTAAGAACACCGGGGAGCTGTTTTTT.

This clone has more than one count but fewer than ten. This rearrangement joins TRBV6-2 or TRBV6-3 to TRBJ2-7; a weak D match, TRBD1 (5 bases). V shed 2 bases and J shed 4 bases, with 12 bases lying between them. Germline V gives CDR1 MNHEY, CDR2 SVGEGT. The CDR3 totals 14 residues. The CDR3 DNA reads TGTGCCAGCAGTTACGACAGCCCGGTATACGAGCAGTACTTC. This encodes CASSYDSPVYEQYF.

This clone was counted once. This rearrangement joins TRBV7-3 to TRBJ1-4; D is unclear. CDR3 size: 13 residues. Germline-derived CDR1 and CDR2 are SGHTA and FQGTGA. Trimming removed 1 base at V and 8 bases at J, with 8 bases between. CDR3 sequence reads: CASSLNGPEKLFF. CDR3 coding DNA: TGTGCCAGCAGCTTAAATGGGCCCGAAAAACTGTTTTTT.

This clone was seen only a few times. The CDR3, as DNA: TGTGCCAGTTCGGGTGGAATCTCTGGAAACACCATATATTTT. Its protein product is CASSGGISGNTIYF. This chain uses TRBV19 with TRBJ1-3, with no clear D. CDR1 is LNHDA and CDR2 is SQIVND in the germline V gene (reference sequence). This CDR3 is 14 amino acids long. With 8 bases removed from V and 0 bases from J, the gap between germline ends came to 11 bases.

V usage is TRBV5-4 and J usage is TRBJ2-1; tentative D call: TRBD2 (6 bases). Germline V gene sequence: CDR1 SGHNT, CDR2 YYREEE (reference sequence). This CDR3 contains 13 residues. Trimming took 4 bases from V and 8 from J, leaving 13 bases between them. The CDR3 DNA reads as TGTGCCAGCAGCCGATCGACTAGGTATGAGCAGTTCTTC. Translation gives CASSRSTRYEQFF.

The V call is TRBV5-5, the J call TRBJ1-3; 8 bases agree with TRBD1. Germline trimming cut 3 bases from V and 5 bases from J; bases unmatched to any gene: 4. The germline V gene encodes CDR1 SGHKS and CDR2 YYEKEE (reference sequence). The CDR3 runs 14 residues. The CDR3 DNA is TGTGCCAGCAGCTCAGGACAGGGTAGAAACACCATATATTTT. Encoded protein: CASSSGQGRNTIYF.

V gene TRBV6-5 combines with J gene TRBJ2-2; 7 bases fit TRBD1. The CDR3 runs to 14 residues. After removal of 2 bases from V and 4 bases from J, the junction contained 1 base not matched to a gene. The V gene's germline CDR1 is MNHEY and CDR2 SVGAGI. This CDR3 reads CASSYNRGTGELFF. The CDR3 coding sequence is TGTGCCAGCAGTTACAACAGGGGCACCGGGGAGCTGTTTTTT.

The CDR3 here is CASSRSRGTGGAYSNQPQHF. The CDR3 DNA reads TGTGCCAGCAGCCGGTCGAGGGGGACAGGGGGCGCCTATAGCAATCAGCCCCAGCATTTT. This chain joins TRBV2 and TRBJ1-5; 12 bases align to TRBD1. Per the germline V gene, CDR1 is SNHLY and CDR2 is FYNNEI. The junction had 15 bases not matched to a gene; V was cut back by 6 bases and J by 0 bases. The CDR3 sequence is 20 residues long.

The chain joins TRBV30 to TRBJ1-2; no firm D call. The germline V gene encodes CDR1 GTSNPN and CDR2 SVGIG (reference sequence). The CDR3 runs to 13 residues. V lost 0 bases to trimming and J lost 5 bases, with 10 bases between them. The CDR3 DNA is TGTGCCTGGAGTGTCAGCTCGGGGTATGGCTACACCTTC. Its translation: CAWSVSSGYGYTF.

The rearrangement uses TRBV15 and TRBJ1-1; D is ambiguous. Per the germline V gene, CDR1 is LNHNV and CDR2 is YYDKDF (reference sequence). V was cut by 0 bases and J by 4 bases, with 6 bases left in between. The CDR3 sequence is 13 residues long. The CDR3 DNA follows: TGTGCCACCAGCAGAGATTGGGCCACTGAAGCTTTCTTT. This codes for CATSRDWATEAFF.

The chain couples TRBV7-3 to TRBJ2-7; possible D gene TRBD2, 5 bases. The germline V gene encodes CDR1 SGHTA and CDR2 FQGTGA. Trimming shortened V by 1 base and J by 1 base, and 8 bases separated the two germline ends. CDR3 size: 14 residues. Here the CDR3 DNA reads TGTGCCAGCAGCTTAAACGGGGTGTCCTACGAGCAGTACTTC. It specifies CASSLNGVSYEQYF.

Only a few counts were recorded for this clone. The chain recombines TRBV11-1 with TRBJ2-2; D is ambiguous. The CDR3 has 12 residues. Germline values: CDR1 SGHAT, CDR2 FQDESV (reference sequence). The V end was cut by 5 bases, the J end by 3 bases, with 4 bases between. The DNA for the CDR3 is TGTGCCAGCAGCCGAGACACCGGGGAGCTGTTTTTT. Protein product: CASSRDTGELFF.

V is TRBV5-1 and J is TRBJ2-6; possibly TRBD1 for D (5 bases). Trimming left V 5 bases short and J 0 bases short, with 15 bases between. CDR3 length equals 17 residues. Germline CDR1 reads SGHRS; CDR2 reads YFSETQ. Here the CDR3 reads CASRAQVTHSGANVLTF. In DNA form, the CDR3 reads TGCGCCAGCAGGGCACAGGTAACCCACTCTGGGGCCAACGTCCTGACTTTC. Combining the CDR3 with reference TRBV5-1 and TRBJ2-6 gives the whole variable domain KAGVTQTPRYLIKTRGQQVTLSCSPISGHRSVSWYQQTPGQGLQFLFEYFSETQRNKGNFPGRFSGRQFSNSRSEMNVSTLELGDSALYLCASRAQVTHSGANVLTFGAGSRLTVL.

The chain employs TRBV9 and TRBJ2-1, with 10 bases that match TRBD2. Trimming at V came to 0 bases and at J to 8 bases, leaving 5 bases not matched to a gene. CDR1 SGDLS and CDR2 YYNGEE come from the germline V gene. This CDR3 comprises 15 residues. The CDR3 reads CASSVGLAGADEQFF. As DNA, the CDR3 is TGTGCCAGCAGCGTAGGACTAGCGGGTGCCGATGAGCAGTTCTTC.

The gene calls are TRBV27 and TRBJ2-7; D perhaps matches TRBD2 (6 bases). The germline V gene encodes CDR1 MNHEY and CDR2 SMNVEV (reference sequence). CDR3 length equals 14 residues. The V end lost 7 bases, the J end lost 0 bases, and 13 bases lay between the germline ends. In DNA, the CDR3 is TGTGCCAGCACCCCGGGCGGGGACTCCTACGAGCAGTACTTC. This gives the protein CASTPGGDSYEQYF.